A single sample gave rise to the 13 T cell receptor beta chains below, sequenced in a study of blood T cell repertoires in COVID-19. Clones were read by immunoSEQ multiplex PCR, and TCRdb kept only the in-frame ones, dropping some. The sample holds some 290,000 clones, just under 90% seen once. The specimen was PBMCs or T cells enriched from blood (not recorded which). These receptors were collected from a woman in her twenties or thirties who had recovered from COVID-19.

The chain joins TRBV7-9 to TRBJ1-3, with unresolved D. Trimming pared 3 bases from V and 0 bases from J, leaving 9 bases between. In germline, CDR1 is SEHNR, CDR2 FQNEAQ (reference sequence). CDR3 length: 15 amino acids. The CDR3 loop is CASSFQARSGNTIYF. The CDR3 nucleotides are TGTGCCAGCAGCTTTCAGGCCCGCTCTGGAAACACCATATATTTT.

The chain couples TRBV7-9 to TRBJ2-3, with 11 bases identical to TRBD2. Germline lookup yields CDR1 SEHNR and CDR2 FQNEAQ (reference sequence). This CDR3 is built from 17 residues. Unmatched junction bases numbered 8, after V lost 5 bases and J lost 1 base. CDR3 loop: CASSPGLAGTGTDTQYF. The CDR3 bases are TGTGCCAGCAGCCCTGGACTAGCGGGCACTGGCACAGATACGCAGTATTTT.

This clone showed up just a few times. The rearrangement uses TRBV6-5 and TRBJ2-7, with 9 bases matching TRBD1. This CDR3 region has 13 residues. The V gene end was trimmed by 6 bases and the J gene end by 3 bases; junction bases not matched to a gene: 3. CDR1 and CDR2 from the germline V gene are MNHEY and SVGAGI. The CDR3 nucleotides read TGTGCCAGCAGGACAGGGGGTCTCTACGAGCAGTACTTC. Protein product: CASRTGGLYEQYF.

The chain recombines TRBV5-3 with TRBJ1-2, with 8 bases lining up with TRBD1. TRBV5-3 is reported as an ORF; its role is uncertain. This CDR3 region has 15 residues. V dropped 4 bases and J dropped 2; count of bases not matched to a gene: 7. The CDR3 spells CARSPTRQGNYGYTF. CDR3 DNA: TGTGCCAGAAGCCCCACCCGACAGGGGAACTATGGCTACACCTTC.

The CDR3 DNA is TGTGCCACCAGCAGGGCGCGACAGGGGACGGCCTACAATGAGCAGTTCTTC. Translating it yields CATSRARQGTAYNEQFF. V and J are TRBV15 and TRBJ2-1, with 8 bases lining up with TRBD1. Germline V CDR1 and CDR2: LNHNV, YYDKDF (reference sequence). J gave up 2 bases and V 3 bases, and 9 bases lay outside the gene matches. CDR3 length equals 17 residues.

In its sample, this clone was seen a few times. This sequence joins TRBV7-9 and TRBJ2-7; tentatively, D is TRBD1 (6 bases). Trimming pared 1 base from V and 3 bases from J, leaving 13 bases between. This CDR3 has 15 amino acids. Germline CDR1 SEHNR, CDR2 FQNEAQ (reference sequence). The CDR3 loop is CASSLGTAGLYEQYF. The CDR3 DNA sequence: TGTGCCAGCAGCTTAGGGACAGCAGGCCTCTACGAGCAGTACTTC. Based on the CDR3 plus reference TRBV7-9 and TRBJ2-7, the full variable domain is DTGVSQNPRHKITKRGQNVTFRCDPISEHNRLYWYRQTLGQGPEFLTYFQNEAQLEKSRLLSDRFSAERPKGSFSTLEIQRTEQGDSAMYLCASSLGTAGLYEQYFGPGTRLTVT.

This chain uses TRBV25-1 with TRBJ1-2, with 9 bases matching TRBD1. Germline V gene sequence: CDR1 MGHDK, CDR2 SYGVNS. The CDR3 loop spans 15 amino acids. V lost 6 bases and J lost 3; bases outside the gene matches: 8. This chain's CDR3 is CASRGTGTSYYGYTF. The CDR3 DNA reads TGTGCCAGCAGGGGGACAGGGACGTCTTACTATGGCTACACCTTC.

The chain uses TRBV21-1 and TRBJ1-5. TRBV21-1 is listed as a pseudogene. CDR3 length equals 17 residues. The CDR3 loop is CASSKVSRRPRNQPQHF. The CDR3 coding sequence is TGTGCCAGCAGCAAAGTTTCGCGGAGGCCCCGCAATCAGCCCCAGCATTTT.

This clone was seen a handful of times. The chain recombines TRBV28 with TRBJ1-5, with 11 bases lining up with TRBD1. The CDR3 is 16 residues long. Unmatched junction bases numbered 5, after V lost 1 base and J lost 6 bases. From germline, CDR1 is MDHEN and CDR2 SYDVKM. For the CDR3, the DNA is TGTGCCAGCAGTTTATTGCCGGGACAGGGGGGTCAGCCCCAGCATTTT. Protein: CASSLLPGQGGQPQHF. The variable domain in full, completed from reference TRBV28 and TRBJ1-5, reads DVKVTQSSRYLVKRTGEKVFLECVQDMDHENMFWYRQDPGLGLRLIYFSYDVKMKEKGDIPEGYSVSREKKERFSLILESASTNQTSMYLCASSLLPGQGGQPQHFGDGTRLSIL.

The gene calls are TRBV6-5 and TRBJ1-4, with 8 bases fitting TRBD1. The CDR3 totals 14 residues. Germline trimming cut 0 bases from V and 10 bases from J; bases unmatched to any gene: 4. Germline V CDR1 and CDR2: MNHEY, SVGAGI. CDR3 amino acids: CASSYSSGTGKLFF. CDR3 nucleotide sequence: TGTGCCAGCAGTTACTCGTCTGGGACAGGAAAACTGTTTTTT.

V usage is TRBV3-1 (or the pseudogene TRBV3-2) and J usage is TRBJ2-2; a weak D match, TRBD1 (6 bases). CDR1 and CDR2 (germline): LGHDT, YNNKEL (reference sequence). V was trimmed by 6 bases and J by 0 bases, leaving 17 bases between them. The CDR3 length is 17 residues. The CDR3 region has the DNA TGTGCCAGCAGACCAGACAGGTCCAGGCCGAACACCGGGGAGCTGTTTTTT. Its protein product is CASRPDRSRPNTGELFF.

This clone has just a few counts. V usage is TRBV4-1 and J usage is TRBJ2-7; 7 positions match TRBD2. Looked up from germline, CDR1 is MGHRA and CDR2 is YSYEKL. There are 16 residues in the CDR3. Trimming removed 2 bases from V and 3 bases from J; junction bases left unmatched: 10. CDR3 amino acids: CASSQTPAGDLYEQYF. CDR3 bases: TGCGCCAGCAGCCAAACCCCGGCGGGAGACCTCTACGAGCAGTACTTC.

The chain uses TRBV11-1 and TRBJ2-1; 11 nucleotides agree with TRBD2. The CDR3 has 16 amino acids. The V gene's germline CDR1 is SGHAT and CDR2 FQDESV (reference sequence). V shed 3 bases, J shed 4 bases, and the junction held 5 bases outside the gene matches. The CDR3 spells CASSLKGLAEYNEQFF. The CDR3 bases are TGTGCCAGCAGCTTGAAGGGACTAGCGGAATACAATGAGCAGTTCTTC.